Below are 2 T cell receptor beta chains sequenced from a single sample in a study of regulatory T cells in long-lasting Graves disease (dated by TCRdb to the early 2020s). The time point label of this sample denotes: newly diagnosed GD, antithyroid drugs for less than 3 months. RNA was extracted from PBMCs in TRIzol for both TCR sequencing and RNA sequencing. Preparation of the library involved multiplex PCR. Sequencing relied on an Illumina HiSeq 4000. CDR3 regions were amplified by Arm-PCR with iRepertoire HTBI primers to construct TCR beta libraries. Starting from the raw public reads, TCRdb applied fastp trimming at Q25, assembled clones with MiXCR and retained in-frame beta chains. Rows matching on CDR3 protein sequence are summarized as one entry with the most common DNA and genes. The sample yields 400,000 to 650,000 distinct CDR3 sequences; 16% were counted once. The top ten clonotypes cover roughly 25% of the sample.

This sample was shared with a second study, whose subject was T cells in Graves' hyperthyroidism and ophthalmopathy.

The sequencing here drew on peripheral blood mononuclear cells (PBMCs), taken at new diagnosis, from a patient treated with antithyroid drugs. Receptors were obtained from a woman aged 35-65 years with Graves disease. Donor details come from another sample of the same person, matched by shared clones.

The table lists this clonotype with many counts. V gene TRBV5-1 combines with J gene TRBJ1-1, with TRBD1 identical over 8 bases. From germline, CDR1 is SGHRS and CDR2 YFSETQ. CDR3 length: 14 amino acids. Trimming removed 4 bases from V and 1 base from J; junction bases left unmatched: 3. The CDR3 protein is CASSPGQENTEAFF. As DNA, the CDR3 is TGCGCCAGCAGCCCGGGACAGGAGAACACTGAAGCTTTCTTT.

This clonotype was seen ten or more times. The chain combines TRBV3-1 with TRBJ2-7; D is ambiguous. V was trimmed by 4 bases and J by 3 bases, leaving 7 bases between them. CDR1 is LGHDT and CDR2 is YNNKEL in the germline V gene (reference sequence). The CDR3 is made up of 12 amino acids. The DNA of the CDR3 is TGTGCCAGCAGCCGACGGCTCTACGAGCAGTACTTC. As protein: CASSRRLYEQYF.